Below, 30 T cell receptor beta chains from the same sample are listed, as sequenced in a study of shared clonotypes between healthy human individuals. Assay: immunoSEQ multiplex PCR; the TCRdb copy retains only in-frame clones and omits some. The sample includes around 350,000 clones, roughly 80% of them seen just once. Sequencing used memory CD4+ T cells sorted from blood. Subset defined: CD45RA-negative fraction. Receptor source: a man under 40 in good health.

The gene calls are TRBV5-4 and TRBJ2-3; D possibly corresponds to TRBD2 (6 bases). The CDR3 has 15 amino acids. Germline-derived CDR1 and CDR2 are SGHNT and YYREEE (reference sequence). Deletions cut 0 bases from V and 7 bases from J, with 15 bases between. The CDR3 is CASSLAGTARNTQYF. In DNA, the CDR3 is TGTGCCAGCAGCTTGGCGGGGACTGCTCGGAATACGCAGTATTTT.

This clone was observed a single time. The chain employs TRBV9 and TRBJ2-1, with 11 bases fitting TRBD2. CDR1 SGDLS and CDR2 YYNGEE come from the germline V gene. J was trimmed by 5 bases and V by 0 bases; bases with no gene match: 10. The CDR3 loop spans 18 amino acids. The CDR3 nucleotides are TGTGCCAGCAGCGTAGGTGGTAGCGGGAGGGTATGGGACAATGAGCAGTTCTTC. Its translation is CASSVGGSGRVWDNEQFF. The entire variable domain, with the rest obtained from reference TRBV9 and TRBJ2-1, is as follows: DSGVTQTPKHLITATGQRVTLRCSPRSGDLSVYWYQQSLDQGLQFLIQYYNGEERAKGNILERFSAQQFPDLHSELNLSSLELGDSALYFCASSVGGSGRVWDNEQFFGPGTRLTVL.

V gene TRBV5-1 combines with J gene TRBJ2-1, with 14 bases fitting TRBD2. The CDR3 has 17 residues. Trimming removed 3 bases from V and 6 bases from J; junction bases left unmatched: 8. Germline CDR1 SGHRS, CDR2 YFSETQ. This CDR3 reads CASSWTTGTSGSNEQFF. CDR3 nucleotides: TGCGCCAGCAGCTGGACGACCGGGACTAGCGGGAGCAATGAGCAGTTCTTC.

Of note for this clone: Other DNA sequences within the sample encode an identical CDR3. The chain employs TRBV5-6 and TRBJ2-3, with 8 bases fitting TRBD2. Per germline, CDR1 SGHDT and CDR2 YYEEEE. V lost 0 bases, J lost 1 base, and 4 bases stayed unmatched. The length of the CDR3 is 16 residues. The CDR3 loop reads CASSLGLAGRTDTQYF. CDR3 in DNA: TGTGCCAGCAGCTTGGGGCTAGCGGGCCGCACAGATACGCAGTATTTT.

This sequence joins TRBV19 and TRBJ2-7; the D is unclear. The CDR3 runs to 13 residues. Germline-derived CDR1 and CDR2 are LNHDA and SQIVND (reference sequence). V shed 10 bases and J shed 3 bases, with 16 bases lying between them. The CDR3 nucleotides read TGTGCCACCCAGGTCGGTGGGAACTACGAGCAGTACTTC. It encodes CATQVGGNYEQYF.

V usage is TRBV5-6 and J usage is TRBJ2-3; unclear D gene. There are 14 residues in the CDR3. V gave up 0 bases and J gave up 5 bases, with 10 bases separating them. CDR1 SGHDT and CDR2 YYEEEE come from the germline V gene. The CDR3 reads CASSLAAWGDTQYF. Here the CDR3 DNA reads TGTGCCAGCAGCTTGGCTGCGTGGGGAGATACGCAGTATTTT.

The chain employs TRBV19 and TRBJ2-2; D might be TRBD2 (6 bases). The germline V and J ends were trimmed by 3 bases and 8 bases, with 13 bases remaining between them. Germline V gives CDR1 LNHDA, CDR2 SQIVND (reference sequence). CDR3 length: 14 residues. The CDR3 sequence is CASSIVGGTGELFF. CDR3 bases: TGTGCCAGTAGTATCGTCGGGGGAACTGGGGAGCTGTTTTTT.

This clone was detected once. J is TRBJ2-7 and V is TRBV20-1; possibly TRBD2 for D (6 bases). CDR3 size: 10 residues. V lost 6 bases and J 6 bases, leaving 9 bases between the germline ends. Germline lookup yields CDR1 DFQATT and CDR2 SNEGSKA (reference sequence). The CDR3 region is CSARRVEQYF. CDR3 in DNA: TGCAGTGCCCGGAGGGTCGAGCAGTACTTC.

The V call is TRBV18, the J call TRBJ1-1, with TRBD1 as a possible D gene (5 bases). V dropped 4 bases and J dropped 4 bases, with 10 bases sitting between them. Germline V gene sequence: CDR1 KGHSH, CDR2 LQKENI. CDR3 size: 13 residues. CDR3 region: CASSRGASTEAFF. In DNA, the CDR3 is TGTGCCAGCTCACGTGGGGCTTCCACTGAAGCTTTCTTT.

The V call is TRBV6-1, the J call TRBJ1-5; D gene ambiguous. Germline V gene data show CDR1 as MNHNS and CDR2 as SASEGT. V gave up 6 bases and J gave up 0 bases, with 9 bases separating them. There are 14 residues in the CDR3. For the CDR3, the DNA is TGTGCCAGCAGCCTCAGTTATAGCAATCAGCCCCAGCATTTT. Amino acid sequence: CASSLSYSNQPQHF.

On this clone itself: The identical CDR3 is also encoded by other nucleotide sequences in the sample. The CDR3 DNA reads as TGTGCCAGCAGGTGGGACTCCCGCACAGATACGCAGTATTTT. It yields the protein CASRWDSRTDTQYF. The chain joins TRBV6-5 to TRBJ2-3, with a possible D match to TRBD2 (6 bases). CDR3 length: 14 residues. CDR1 is MNHEY and CDR2 is SVGAGI in the germline V gene. With 6 bases removed from V and 1 base from J, the gap between germline ends came to 11 bases.

The chain joins TRBV2 to TRBJ2-7; the match to TRBD1 covers 7 bases. With 4 bases clipped from V and 5 bases from J, the junction kept 8 bases outside the gene matches. The CDR3 is made up of 14 amino acids. Germline V gives CDR1 SNHLY, CDR2 FYNNEI. The CDR3 DNA sequence: TGTGCCAGCAGTGTGGGACAGAGGCTAGACGAGCAGTACTTC. Translation gives CASSVGQRLDEQYF.

This clone has just a few counts. The chain is built from TRBV30 and TRBJ2-1, with 7 bases identical to TRBD2. Per the germline V gene, CDR1 is GTSNPN and CDR2 is SVGIG (reference sequence). The CDR3 has 14 amino acids. V shed 0 bases, J shed 9 bases, and the junction held 8 bases outside the gene matches. CDR3 protein: CAWSVVAAGAEQFF. CDR3 coding DNA: TGTGCCTGGAGTGTAGTCGCGGCGGGAGCTGAGCAGTTCTTC.

This CDR3 is CSVGPGDLTKLFF. The CDR3 DNA is TGCAGCGTTGGTCCAGGGGACCTTACCAAACTGTTTTTT. V and J are TRBV29-1 and TRBJ1-4; maybe TRBD1 (6 bases). The CDR3 has 13 amino acids. The V gene lost 4 bases and the J gene lost 11 bases, with 17 bases spanning the gap. The germline V gene encodes CDR1 SQVTM and CDR2 ANQGSEA.

The genes are TRBV7-6 and TRBJ1-2; D is unresolved. The V end lost 4 bases, the J end lost 8 bases, and 14 bases lay between the germline ends. There are 13 residues in the CDR3. In germline, CDR1 is SGHVS, CDR2 FNYEAQ. CDR3 in amino acids: CASSSTQAVGYTF. The DNA of the CDR3 is TGTGCCAGCAGCTCGACCCAGGCGGTCGGCTACACCTTC.

V usage is TRBV30 and J usage is TRBJ1-6; D gene ambiguous. The ends were cut back, 2 bases at V and 0 bases at J, with 14 bases in the middle. CDR1 GTSNPN and CDR2 SVGIG come from the germline V gene (reference sequence). The length of the CDR3 is 17 residues. The CDR3 DNA follows: TGTGCCTGGAGTCGGGCGACAACAAGCTCCTATAATTCACCCCTCCACTTT. Protein: CAWSRATTSSYNSPLHF.

This chain uses TRBV6-6 with TRBJ1-2; 7 bases match TRBD1. Germline V gene lookup returns CDR1 MNHNY and CDR2 SVGAGI (reference sequence). The junction had 14 bases not matched to a gene; V was cut back by 5 bases and J by 8 bases. The CDR3 sequence is 15 residues long. The CDR3 here is CASSVTQGRIQGYTF. CDR3 nucleotides: TGTGCCAGCAGTGTAACACAGGGGAGGATTCAAGGCTACACCTTC.

This chain uses TRBV10-3 with TRBJ1-1; D not resolved. Trimming took off 3 bases at V and 3 bases at J, with 8 bases between the two ends. The germline V gene has CDR1 ENHRY and CDR2 SYGVKD. CDR3 size: 13 residues. The CDR3 sequence: CAISDLGDTEAFF. In DNA form, the CDR3 reads TGTGCCATCAGTGACCTCGGCGACACTGAAGCTTTCTTT.

The chain is built from TRBV20-1 and TRBJ2-5, with D perhaps matching TRBD1 (6 bases). CDR1 and CDR2 from the germline V gene are DFQATT and SNEGSKA (reference sequence). This CDR3 contains 11 residues. In DNA, the CDR3 is TGCGGGTGGGCAGGGGTGGAGACCCAGTACTTC. It codes for CGWAGVETQYF.

This chain uses TRBV11-2 with TRBJ2-1; D is perhaps TRBD2 (6 bases). From germline, CDR1 is SGHAT and CDR2 FQNNGV. The length of the CDR3 is 14 residues. The ends were cut back, 2 bases at V and 5 bases at J, with 10 bases in the middle. DNA of the CDR3: TGTGCCAGCAGCTTAAAGGGAGGTCACAATGAGCAGTTCTTC. It encodes CASSLKGGHNEQFF.

This rearrangement joins TRBV4-1 to TRBJ2-7; D unresolved. The CDR3 sequence is 17 residues long. Per the germline V gene, CDR1 is MGHRA and CDR2 is YSYEKL. V dropped 0 bases and J dropped 1 base, with 16 bases sitting between them. This CDR3 is CASSQERQVTISYEQYF. CDR3 bases: TGCGCCAGCAGCCAAGAAAGGCAGGTTACTATTTCCTACGAGCAGTACTTC.

V gene TRBV15 combines with J gene TRBJ1-5; 9 bases agree with TRBD1. V lost 0 bases and J lost 7; bases outside the gene matches: 10. This CDR3 spans 17 amino acids. CDR1 and CDR2 (germline): LNHNV, YYDKDF (reference sequence). Here the CDR3 DNA reads TGTGCCACCAGCAGAGAGGGGGCTAAACAGGGGGCGCAGCCCCAGCATTTT. This codes for CATSREGAKQGAQPQHF.

A few counts support this clone. This chain connects TRBV19 to TRBJ2-7; D is unclear. The germline CDR1 and CDR2 sequences are LNHDA and SQIVND (reference sequence). Deletions cut 5 bases from V and 3 bases from J, with 14 bases between. CDR3 length equals 14 residues. Here the CDR3 reads CASSARRFNYEQYF. The CDR3, as DNA: TGTGCCAGTAGTGCCAGACGGTTCAACTACGAGCAGTACTTC.

The chain links TRBV28 to TRBJ1-5; 8 bases map to TRBD1. Germline lookup yields CDR1 MDHEN and CDR2 SYDVKM. V gave up 6 bases and J gave up 2 bases; unmatched junction bases: 6. CDR3 size: 15 residues. The CDR3 spells CASSPGTGRNQPQHF. In DNA form, the CDR3 reads TGTGCCAGCAGCCCTGGGACAGGCCGCAATCAGCCCCAGCATTTT.

V usage is TRBV11-2 and J usage is TRBJ2-7; no firm D call. V gave up 3 bases and J gave up 4 bases, with 13 bases separating them. Germline V gives CDR1 SGHAT, CDR2 FQNNGV. The CDR3 sequence is 14 residues long. CDR3 in DNA: TGTGCCAGCAGCTTCCAACACCTGAATTACGAGCAGTACTTC. Its protein product is CASSFQHLNYEQYF. The entire variable domain, with the rest obtained from reference TRBV11-2 and TRBJ2-7, is as follows: EAGVAQSPRYKIIEKRQSVAFWCNPISGHATLYWYQQILGQGPKLLIQFQNNGVVDDSQLPKDRFSAERLKGVDSTLKIQPAKLEDSAVYLCASSFQHLNYEQYFGPGTRLTVT.

This clone occurred a few times. This chain joins TRBV2 and TRBJ2-7, with 7 positions matching TRBD1. The ends lost 11 bases at V and 5 bases at J; junction bases unmatched: 18. Germline CDR1 reads SNHLY; CDR2 reads FYNNEI. This CDR3 has 15 residues. CDR3 sequence: CAGVPTGAQSDEQYF. The CDR3 DNA sequence: TGTGCCGGGGTACCTACAGGGGCCCAATCGGACGAGCAGTACTTC. Drawing the rest from reference TRBV2 and TRBJ2-7, the complete variable domain is EPEVTQTPSHQVTQMGQEVILRCVPISNHLYFYWYRQILGQKVEFLVSFYNNEISEKSEIFDDQFSVERPDGSNFTLKIRSTKLEDSAMYFCAGVPTGAQSDEQYFGPGTRLTVT.

The CDR3 region is CASSLLISYEQYF. The CDR3 region has the DNA TGTGCCAGCAGCTTACTTATCTCCTACGAGCAGTACTTC. The chain has TRBV11-2 and TRBJ2-7; the D is unclear. This CDR3 is built from 13 residues. CDR1 and CDR2 from the germline V gene are SGHAT and FQNNGV. The germline V and J ends were trimmed by 2 bases and 0 bases, with 5 bases remaining between them. Combining the CDR3 with reference TRBV11-2 and TRBJ2-7 gives the whole variable domain EAGVAQSPRYKIIEKRQSVAFWCNPISGHATLYWYQQILGQGPKLLIQFQNNGVVDDSQLPKDRFSAERLKGVDSTLKIQPAKLEDSAVYLCASSLLISYEQYFGPGTRLTVT.

The chain employs TRBV6-5 and TRBJ2-5, with 7 nucleotides matching TRBD2. Trimming removed 9 bases from V and 6 bases from J; junction bases left unmatched: 10. Germline assignment: CDR1 MNHEY and CDR2 SVGAGI. The CDR3 covers 13 residues. The CDR3 is CASSGRHPQTQYF. CDR3 DNA: TGTGCCAGTAGCGGGCGGCACCCCCAGACCCAGTACTTC.

This clone was counted many times. The genes are TRBV14 and TRBJ2-4; 7 positions agree with TRBD1. Looked up from germline, CDR1 is SGHDN and CDR2 is FVKESK. J lost 8 bases, V lost 5 bases, and 21 bases had no gene match. The CDR3 has 18 residues. The CDR3 DNA sequence: TGTGCCAGCAGCAAAAAGCCACGCTCGACAGGGAGTGACGACATTCAGTACTTC. It yields the protein CASSKKPRSTGSDDIQYF.

The V gene is TRBV29-1, the J gene TRBJ2-1; the D gene is possibly TRBD2 (6 bases). Germline V gene data show CDR1 as SQVTM and CDR2 as ANQGSEA. CDR3 length: 13 residues. Trimming cost V 6 bases and J 5 bases, with 14 bases left between them. The CDR3 DNA reads TGCAGCGTGGGGGGTGCGCAAGACAATGAGCAGTTCTTC. It is translated as CSVGGAQDNEQFF.